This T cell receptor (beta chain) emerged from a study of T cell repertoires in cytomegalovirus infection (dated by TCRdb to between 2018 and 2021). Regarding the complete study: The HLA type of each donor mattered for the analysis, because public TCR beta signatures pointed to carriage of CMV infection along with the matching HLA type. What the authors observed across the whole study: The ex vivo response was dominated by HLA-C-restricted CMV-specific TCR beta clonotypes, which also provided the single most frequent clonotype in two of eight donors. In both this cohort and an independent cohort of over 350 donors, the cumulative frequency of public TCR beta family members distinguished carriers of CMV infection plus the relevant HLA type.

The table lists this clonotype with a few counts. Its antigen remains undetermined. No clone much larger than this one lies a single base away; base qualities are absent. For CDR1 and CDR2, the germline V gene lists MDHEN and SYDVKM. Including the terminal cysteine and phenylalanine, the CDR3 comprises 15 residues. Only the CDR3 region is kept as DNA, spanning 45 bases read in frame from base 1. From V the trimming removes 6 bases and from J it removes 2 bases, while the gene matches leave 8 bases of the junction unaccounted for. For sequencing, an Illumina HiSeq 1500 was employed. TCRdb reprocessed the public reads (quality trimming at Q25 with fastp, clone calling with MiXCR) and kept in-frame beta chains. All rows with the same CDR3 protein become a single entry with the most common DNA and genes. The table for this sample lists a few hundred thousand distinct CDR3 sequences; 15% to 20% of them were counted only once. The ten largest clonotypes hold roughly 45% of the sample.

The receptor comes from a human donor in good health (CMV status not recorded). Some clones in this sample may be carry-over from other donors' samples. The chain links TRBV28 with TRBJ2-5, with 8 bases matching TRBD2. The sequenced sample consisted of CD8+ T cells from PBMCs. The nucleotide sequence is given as TGTGCCAGCAGAGTGATGCTAGCGGGTCAAGAGACCCAGTACTTC. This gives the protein CASRVMLAGQETQYF.